The 2 T cell receptor beta chains reported below all come from one sample, sequenced in a study of T-cell reconstitution after alpha-beta-depleted transplantation in children. This sample's TCRbeta library carried unique molecular identifier barcodes. One entry per CDR3 protein, called by TCRdb with MiXCR from the PCR reads. The sample includes some 300,000 distinct CDR3 sequences, approximately 7.3% of them seen just once. No antigens are known for them. Study outcomes and limitations: The main origin of T-cell counts and diversity one year after transplant was newly produced T cells.

The sample in question was peripheral blood, obtained 360 days after TCRalphabeta/CD19-depleted stem cell transplant. These TCRs come from a female patient aged 2-10 years who had a stem cell transplant for Fanconi anemia, so the T cells may come from the graft donor.

There are a few counts of this clonotype. V is TRBV3-1 and J is TRBJ2-1, with D perhaps TRBD2 (6 bases). Germline-derived CDR1 and CDR2 are LGHDT and YNNKEL (reference sequence). The CDR3 runs 16 residues. Trimming took off 3 bases at V and 4 bases at J, with 16 bases between the two ends. DNA for the CDR3: TGTGCCAGCAGCCAGAGGTTCGGGGCGGGGTACAATGAGCAGTTCTTC. This translates into CASSQRFGAGYNEQFF.

This clonotype was observed a handful of times. V is TRBV19 and J is TRBJ2-2; D is ambiguous. The CDR3 spans 13 residues. V lost 5 bases to trimming and J lost 5 bases, with 9 bases between them. Per the germline V gene, CDR1 is LNHDA and CDR2 is SQIVND (reference sequence). Here the CDR3 DNA reads TGTGCCAGTAGTGAAATCAGGACCGGGGAGCTGTTTTTT. Its protein product is CASSEIRTGELFF.